This T cell receptor beta chain is from a study of T cells after yellow fever vaccination. The CDR3 length is 15 residues. CDR1 and CDR2 from the germline V gene are MNHEY and SVGEGT. With 2 bases clipped from V and 1 base from J, the junction kept 3 bases outside the gene matches. Points from the study as a whole: The booster saw the reappearance of most primary-vaccination clones (approximately 97% CD4, around 90% CD8). Weaker overall was a secondary response that nonetheless peaked faster, on day 5 versus 15.

A single record per CDR3 protein comes from TCRdb applying MiXCR to the 5' RACE reads. Seen here are 150,000 to 200,000 distinct CDR3 sequences, roughly a tenth observed once, and the top ten hold roughly a third. As for this clonotype: Its specificity is not known.

The source is a man between 18 and 29 years old who received the YFV17D yellow fever vaccine. Sequences were derived from CD8+ T cells sorted from PBMCs, sampled 45 days after the yellow fever booster vaccination. J is TRBJ2-3 and V is TRBV6-2 or TRBV6-3, with 7 bases matching TRBD2. The CDR3 DNA reads as TGTGCCAGCAGTTACAGTCTAGCGGGCACAGATACGCAGTATTTT. Its protein product is CASSYSLAGTDTQYF.